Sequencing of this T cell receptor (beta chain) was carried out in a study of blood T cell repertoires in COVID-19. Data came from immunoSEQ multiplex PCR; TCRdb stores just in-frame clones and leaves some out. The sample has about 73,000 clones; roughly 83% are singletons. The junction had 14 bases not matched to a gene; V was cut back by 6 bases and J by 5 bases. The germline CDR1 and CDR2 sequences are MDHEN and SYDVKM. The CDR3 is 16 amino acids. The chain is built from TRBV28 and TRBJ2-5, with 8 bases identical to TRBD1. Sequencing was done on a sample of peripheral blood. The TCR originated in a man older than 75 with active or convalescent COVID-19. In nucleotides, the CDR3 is TGTGCCAGCAGCTACCAGGGGGCGCAAAACGGGGAGACCCAGTACTTC. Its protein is CASSYQGAQNGETQYF.